What follows are 8 T cell receptor beta chains derived from one specimen sequenced in a study of control samples from healthy donors and cancer patients. Using immunoSEQ multiplex PCR, the repertoire was profiled, and TCRdb retains in-frame clones only, with some absent. The sample holds roughly 150,000 clones; 89% are singletons and the top ten take just under 5%. The source material was blood. These receptors came from a man aged 25 to 40 in good health.

The chain combines TRBV19 with TRBJ2-3; 12 bases match TRBD2. In germline, CDR1 is LNHDA, CDR2 SQIVND (reference sequence). After removal of 5 bases from V and 1 base from J, the junction contained 1 base not matched to a gene. This CDR3 is built from 15 residues. CDR3 bases: TGTGCCAGTAGTTGGACTAGCGGGGGCACAGATACGCAGTATTTT. This gives the protein CASSWTSGGTDTQYF.

The chain is built from TRBV19 and TRBJ1-4; the match to TRBD1 covers 7 bases. J was trimmed by 4 bases and V by 8 bases; bases with no gene match: 4. The germline V gene encodes CDR1 LNHDA and CDR2 SQIVND (reference sequence). The CDR3 has 13 amino acids. Here the CDR3 DNA reads TGTGCCAGTTTAAACAGGGGTAATGAAAAACTGTTTTTT. It encodes CASLNRGNEKLFF.

This clone was recorded only once. This rearrangement joins TRBV19 to TRBJ1-4; D gene unclear. This CDR3 is 12 amino acids long. Trimming cost V 7 bases and J 5 bases, with 8 bases left between them. CDR1 and CDR2 (germline): LNHDA, SQIVND (reference sequence). This chain's CDR3 is CASTHHNEKLFF. CDR3 bases: TGTGCCAGTACTCACCACAATGAAAAACTGTTTTTT.

The rearrangement uses TRBV7-8 and TRBJ2-1, with D unclear. The length of the CDR3 is 14 residues. V gave up 2 bases and J gave up 9 bases, with 14 bases separating them. Germline loops: CDR1 SGHVS, CDR2 FQNEAQ. The CDR3 bases are TGTGCCAGCAGCTTACAATTGGTGGGTGGTGAGCAGTTCTTC. It yields the protein CASSLQLVGGEQFF.

The chain uses TRBV5-1 and TRBJ1-1; 7 nucleotides agree with TRBD1. This CDR3 comprises 15 residues. Germline V CDR1 and CDR2: SGHRS, YFSETQ. V was clipped by 4 bases and J by 1 base; unmatched bases: 7. The CDR3 reads CASSPGDRENTEAFF. DNA for the CDR3: TGCGCCAGCAGCCCAGGAGACAGGGAGAACACTGAAGCTTTCTTT.

This chain connects TRBV4-3 to TRBJ2-7; TRBD1 is a possible D gene (5 bases). This CDR3 is built from 15 residues. Germline V lookup: CDR1 LGHNA, CDR2 YSLEER. The V end was cut by 0 bases, the J end by 4 bases, with 13 bases between. In DNA, the CDR3 is TGCGCCAGCAGCCAAGAAACAGGTGTGAGGTACGAGCAGTACTTC. It is translated as CASSQETGVRYEQYF.

This rearrangement joins TRBV18 to TRBJ2-5; the match to TRBD2 covers 9 bases. J lost 0 bases, V lost 6 bases, and 8 bases had no gene match. The germline V gene encodes CDR1 KGHSH and CDR2 LQKENI. This CDR3 spans 16 amino acids. In DNA, the CDR3 is TGTGCCAGCTCTCCCCTTAGCGGGAGCTACCAAGAGACCCAGTACTTC. It is translated as CASSPLSGSYQETQYF.

V and J are TRBV6-5 and TRBJ2-1, with D unclear. Germline assignment: CDR1 MNHEY and CDR2 SVGAGI. The CDR3 covers 14 residues. V was pared by 6 bases and J by 0 bases, with 9 bases between. CDR3 amino acids: CASSKGTSYNEQFF. The CDR3 bases are TGTGCCAGCAGCAAGGGCACCTCCTACAATGAGCAGTTCTTC.